A selection of T cell receptor beta chains follows, all from one sample in a study of shared clonotypes between healthy human individuals. Profiled with immunoSEQ multiplex PCR; TCRdb holds only in-frame clones, not every one. This repertoire shows millions of clones, over 85% found once; its top ten account for 0.1% to 0.15%. Sequenced: naive CD4+ T cells sorted from blood. These receptors came from a man in his late teens or twenties in good health. Each CDR3 is given with its conserved first and last residue. A D gene is named only where the DNA matches it firmly. Only some rows state a clone size, as once, few, many or a class for expanded clones.

>-|TRBV6-6|TRBJ1-2|-
CASSAAGTEGGYTF
TGTGCCAGCAGTGCGGCCGGGACGGAAGGTGGCTACACCTTC
>-|TRBV27|TRBJ2-5|-
CASSSGDNRKTQYF
TGTGCCAGCAGTTCCGGGGACAACCGGAAGACCCAGTACTTC
>-|TRBV27|TRBJ2-2|-
CASSPLKAGELFF
TGTGCCAGCAGTCCGCTAAAGGCCGGGGAGCTGTTTTTT
>TRBD2|TRBV11-2|TRBJ2-5|-
CASSPGLQETQYF
TGTGCCAGCAGCCCGGGACTACAAGAGACCCAGTACTTC
>-|TRBV2|TRBJ1-5|-
CASTPQGLGNQPQHF
TGTGCCAGCACCCCCCAGGGGCTTGGCAATCAGCCCCAGCATTTT
>-|TRBV10-1|TRBJ2-1|-
CASSARESYNEQFF
TGCGCCAGCAGTGCCCGGGAGTCCTACAATGAGCAGTTCTTC
>-|TRBV4-3|TRBJ1-6|-
CASSQEVADSYNSPLHF
TGCGCCAGCAGCCAAGAGGTGGCAGACTCCTATAATTCACCCCTCCACTTT
>-|TRBV14|TRBJ1-6|-
CASSRSWPSSYNSPLHF
TGTGCCAGCAGCCGCAGTTGGCCCAGCTCCTATAATTCACCCCTCCACTTT
>-|TRBV21-1|TRBJ1-3|-
CASSTFGGNVHRSGNTIYF
TGTGCCAGCAGCACTTTCGGAGGGAACGTGCATCGGTCTGGAAACACCATATATTTT
>-|TRBV5-1|TRBJ2-1|once
CASSLGHPAGEQFF
TGCGCCAGCAGCTTGGGGCACCCGGCAGGCGAGCAGTTCTTC
>-|TRBV7-9|TRBJ2-5|-
CASGRSGTQETQYF
TGTGCCAGCGGGAGGTCAGGGACTCAAGAGACCCAGTACTTC
>TRBD1|TRBV19|TRBJ2-3|-
CASRPGTAYTDTQYF
TGTGCCAGTAGGCCCGGGACAGCCTACACAGATACGCAGTATTTT
>-|TRBV10-3|TRBJ2-7|-
CAISESWEQYF
TGTGCCATCAGTGAGTCGTGGGAGCAGTACTTC
>-|TRBV27|TRBJ2-5|-
CASRWTAGETQYF
TGTGCCAGCAGGTGGACTGCGGGGGAGACCCAGTACTTC
>-|TRBV4-3|TRBJ1-2|-
CASSQAGSPYGYTF
TGCGCCAGCAGCCAAGCCGGCAGTCCATATGGCTACACCTTC
>TRBD1|TRBV29-1|TRBJ1-2|-
CSAALDRGGYTF
TGCAGCGCTGCATTGGACAGGGGAGGCTACACCTTC
>-|TRBV2|TRBJ2-5|-
CASRLGLYQETQYF
TGTGCCAGCAGATTAGGGCTTTACCAAGAGACCCAGTACTTC
>TRBD2|TRBV5-4|TRBJ2-2|-
CASTHGGTSGRSGELFF
TGTGCCAGCACCCATGGTGGGACTAGCGGGAGATCTGGGGAGCTGTTTTTT
>TRBD1|TRBV5-1|TRBJ2-2|-
CASSFRGTNTGELFF
TGCGCCAGCAGCTTCAGGGGGACCAACACCGGGGAGCTGTTTTTT
>TRBD1|TRBV7-6|TRBJ2-7|-
CASSSLAGTGSYEQYF
TGTGCCAGCAGCTCCCTTGCCGGGACAGGGTCCTACGAGCAGTACTTC
>-|TRBV18|TRBJ2-7|-
CASSPPGLSYEQYF
TGTGCCAGCTCACCACCAGGGCTATCCTACGAGCAGTACTTC
>-|TRBV30|TRBJ2-7|-
CAWTEKNSYEQYF
TGTGCCTGGACGGAAAAAAACTCCTACGAGCAGTACTTC
>TRBD1|TRBV2|TRBJ2-1|-
CASNWDRGRINEQFF
TGTGCCAGCAACTGGGACAGGGGGCGCATCAATGAGCAGTTCTTC
>-|TRBV4-1|TRBJ2-1|-
CASSSPGDNEQFF
TGCGCCAGCAGCAGTCCAGGGGACAATGAGCAGTTCTTC
>-|TRBV7-2|TRBJ2-4|-
CASSPGTVAKNIQYF
TGTGCCAGCAGCCCCGGGACGGTAGCCAAAAACATTCAGTACTTC
>TRBD1|TRBV19|TRBJ2-7|-
CASRGGQGAAYEQYF
TGTGCCAGTAGAGGGGGACAGGGGGCAGCCTACGAGCAGTACTTC
>-|TRBV6-1|TRBJ2-2|-
CASSESGVGTGELFF
TGTGCCAGCAGTGAGTCTGGGGTCGGCACCGGGGAGCTGTTTTTT
>-|TRBV18|TRBJ2-5|-
CASSRGLRQETQYF
TGTGCCAGCTCACGCGGACTCCGCCAAGAGACCCAGTACTTC
>TRBD1|TRBV28|TRBJ1-3|once
CASSWDREGYTIYF
TGTGCCAGCAGCTGGGACAGGGAAGGATACACCATATATTTT
>-|TRBV7-9|TRBJ1-2|-
CASSLDWSGTSGGYTF
TGTGCCAGCAGCTTAGACTGGTCAGGGACCTCTGGGGGCTACACCTTC
>-|TRBV6-1|TRBJ2-7|-
CASSEAKGGRAYEQYF
TGTGCCAGCAGTGAAGCGAAGGGTGGCCGGGCCTACGAGCAGTACTTC
>-|TRBV4-3|TRBJ2-1|-
CASSPAVGDPSYEQFF
TGCGCCAGCAGCCCCGCGGTGGGGGATCCGTCTTATGAGCAGTTCTTC
>-|TRBV5-1|TRBJ1-1|-
CASSLRTDDTEAFF
TGCGCCAGCAGCTTGCGGACGGATGACACTGAAGCTTTCTTT
>-|TRBV5-8|TRBJ1-1|-
CASRKLTVNTEAFF
TGTGCCAGCAGAAAACTTACAGTGAACACTGAAGCTTTCTTT
>-|TRBV7-2|TRBJ1-1|-
CASTFGLTNTEAFF
TGTGCCAGCACCTTCGGACTTACGAACACTGAAGCTTTCTTT
>-|TRBV10-3|TRBJ2-7|-
CAISARQVYEQYF
TGTGCCATCAGTGCTAGACAGGTCTACGAGCAGTACTTC
>-|TRBV7-7|TRBJ2-5|-
CASSLPGKETQYF
TGTGCTAGCAGCTTACCGGGGAAAGAGACCCAGTACTTC
>-|TRBV7-9|TRBJ2-5|-
CASSSMVGGTQYF
TGTGCCAGCAGCTCTATGGTAGGGGGGACCCAGTACTTC
>-|TRBV28|TRBJ2-6|-
CASSLTVSWSGANVLTF
TGTGCCAGCAGTTTGACGGTTAGCTGGTCTGGGGCCAACGTCCTGACTTTC
>-|TRBV5-1|TRBJ2-3|-
CASSSLRSDTQYF
TGCGCCAGCAGCTCCCTAAGGTCAGATACGCAGTATTTT
>-|TRBV29-1|TRBJ1-1|once
CSVGTGPGSTEAFF
TGCAGCGTTGGAACAGGGCCGGGGAGCACTGAAGCTTTCTTT
>TRBD2|TRBV9|TRBJ2-7|-
CASSPPITTSGNSYEQYF
TGTGCCAGCAGCCCACCGATTACGACTAGCGGGAACTCCTACGAGCAGTACTTC
>-|TRBV5-8|TRBJ1-1|-
CASSRGTSAFF
TGTGCCAGCAGTCGCGGGACATCTGCTTTCTTT
>-|TRBV28|TRBJ1-1|-
CASSLVMTVNTEAFF
TGTGCCAGCAGTTTAGTAATGACGGTGAACACTGAAGCTTTCTTT
>-|TRBV6-5|TRBJ2-3|-
CASSPPEDTQYF
TGTGCCAGCAGCCCCCCGGAAGATACGCAGTATTTT
>-|TRBV30|TRBJ2-7|-
CAWRLPGPSSYEQYF
TGTGCCTGGCGTCTTCCGGGACCATCCTCCTACGAGCAGTACTTC
>-|TRBV5-6|TRBJ1-6|-
CASSLGGRSDSPLHF
TGTGCCAGCAGCTTGGGGGGTAGGAGCGATTCACCCCTCCACTTT
>-|TRBV7-8|TRBJ2-5|-
CASSHTASGSIGETQYF
TGTGCCAGCAGCCACACAGCCTCGGGGTCGATAGGAGAGACCCAGTACTTC
>-|TRBV19|TRBJ1-1|-
CASRDTRNTEAFF
TGTGCCAGCCGGGACACCCGGAACACTGAAGCTTTCTTT
>TRBD1|TRBV10-2|TRBJ2-2|-
CASSAGDRDKNTGELFF
TGCGCCAGCAGTGCGGGGGACAGGGACAAGAACACCGGGGAGCTGTTTTTT
>-|TRBV11-3|TRBJ2-7|-
CASISPPSLSSSYEQYF
TGTGCCAGCATTTCCCCGCCTTCCCTATCGAGCTCCTACGAGCAGTACTTC
>-|TRBV6-1|TRBJ1-6|-
CASSDGPLHF
TGTGCCAGCAGTGACGGACCCCTCCACTTT
>-|TRBV6-4|TRBJ2-2|-
CASSETGGAHGELFF
TGTGCCAGCAGTGAAACTGGGGGGGCCCACGGGGAGCTGTTTTTT